This T cell receptor beta chain was sequenced for a study of T cells in Graves' hyperthyroidism and ophthalmopathy. In this sample, this clonotype turned up a few times. TCR beta CDR3 region amplification was performed from RNA transcripts. HTBI primers were employed in a first-round RT-PCR of the TCR CDR3. Using its own MiXCR run on the multiplex PCR reads, TCRdb lists one record per CDR3 protein. The data contain roughly 400,000 distinct CDR3 sequences, 15% to 19% of them singletons. V was clipped by 8 bases and J by 0 bases, with 17 bases between them. This CDR3 is 16 amino acids long. Germline CDR1 is LNHDA and CDR2 is SQIVND (reference sequence).

Sequencing was carried out using blood. The chain combines TRBV19 with TRBJ1-3; the D gene is possibly TRBD1 (6 bases). The clonotype was recovered from a woman between 18 and 29 years old with Graves' hyperthyroidism that later progressed to Graves' ophthalmopathy. The CDR3 protein is CASAQPGQLSGNTIYF. CDR3 nucleotide sequence: TGTGCCAGTGCTCAACCGGGACAACTCTCTGGAAACACCATATATTTT.